These 32 T cell receptor beta chains came from one sample sequenced in a study of shared clonotypes between healthy human individuals. Assay: immunoSEQ multiplex PCR; the TCRdb copy retains only in-frame clones and omits some. Of about 530,000 clones in the sample, almost 97% are singletons; the top ten hold about 0.064%. Specimen: naive CD4+ T cells sorted from blood. Subset defined: CD45RA+ positively selected. The receptors were sampled from a woman in her twenties or thirties in good health.

This sequence joins TRBV28 and TRBJ2-2; tentatively, D is TRBD2 (6 bases). Trimming took off 2 bases at V and 0 bases at J, with 10 bases between the two ends. CDR3 length: 16 amino acids. The germline V gene has CDR1 MDHEN and CDR2 SYDVKM. The CDR3 DNA sequence: TGTGCCAGCAGTTTAGATTTAGCGGCGAACACCGGGGAGCTGTTTTTT. Protein product: CASSLDLAANTGELFF.

The rearrangement uses TRBV7-9 and TRBJ2-5; 9 nucleotides align to TRBD1. J gave up 5 bases and V 1 base, and 8 bases lay outside the gene matches. CDR3 length: 16 residues. Germline V gene lookup returns CDR1 SEHNR and CDR2 FQNEAQ (reference sequence). The DNA of the CDR3 is TGTGCCAGCAGCTTAGAGTTCGGACAGGGGCCTGAGACCCAGTACTTC. The encoded protein is CASSLEFGQGPETQYF. Full variable domain (rest looked up from reference TRBV7-9 and TRBJ2-5): DTGVSQNPRHKITKRGQNVTFRCDPISEHNRLYWYRQTLGQGPEFLTYFQNEAQLEKSRLLSDRFSAERPKGSFSTLEIQRTEQGDSAMYLCASSLEFGQGPETQYFGPGTRLLVL.

The rearrangement joins TRBV6-6 to TRBJ2-6; no clear D. Trimming cost V 5 bases and J 0 bases, with 11 bases left between them. The CDR3 has 16 residues. CDR1 and CDR2 from the germline V gene are MNHNY and SVGAGI (reference sequence). The CDR3: CASSLDGSSGANVLTF. The CDR3 region has the DNA TGTGCCAGCAGTCTGGACGGTAGCTCTGGGGCCAACGTCCTGACTTTC.

The chain links TRBV5-1 to TRBJ2-3; 8 positions agree with TRBD2. Germline trimming cut 5 bases from V and 1 base from J; bases unmatched to any gene: 6. From germline, CDR1 is SGHRS and CDR2 YFSETQ. This CDR3 is 15 amino acids long. CDR3 DNA sequence: TGCGCCAGCAGAAACCGAGCGGGAGGCACAGATACGCAGTATTTT. It codes for CASRNRAGGTDTQYF.

This chain uses TRBV27 with TRBJ2-1; 12 bases line up with TRBD2. CDR3 size: 15 residues. With V trimmed by 6 bases and J by 6 bases, 6 bases remained unmatched. Germline V gene data show CDR1 as MNHEY and CDR2 as SMNVEV (reference sequence). CDR3: CASRRTSGNSNEQFF. Here the CDR3 DNA reads TGTGCCAGCAGGCGGACTAGCGGGAACAGCAATGAGCAGTTCTTC.

The chain has TRBV5-1 and TRBJ2-2; possibly TRBD1 or TRBD2 for D (5 bases each). The CDR3 covers 15 residues. Germline loops: CDR1 SGHRS, CDR2 YFSETQ. V shed 6 bases and J shed 6 bases, with 18 bases lying between them. CDR3 sequence reads: CASTLSGTPPGELFF. CDR3 DNA sequence: TGCGCCAGCACGCTATCCGGGACGCCGCCCGGGGAGCTGTTTTTT.

The CDR3 region has the DNA TGTGCCAGCATCCCTGGCGGACTAGCGGGAAACTACGAGCAGTACTTC. It yields the protein CASIPGGLAGNYEQYF. The chain uses TRBV28 and TRBJ2-7, with 12 positions matching TRBD2. V lost 7 bases and J lost 3; bases outside the gene matches: 10. Germline V gene lookup returns CDR1 MDHEN and CDR2 SYDVKM. CDR3 length: 16 residues. Looking up the rest from reference TRBV28 and TRBJ2-7 gives the full variable domain: DVKVTQSSRYLVKRTGEKVFLECVQDMDHENMFWYRQDPGLGLRLIYFSYDVKMKEKGDIPEGYSVSREKKERFSLILESASTNQTSMYLCASIPGGLAGNYEQYFGPGTRLTVT.

The V and J genes are TRBV10-1 and TRBJ2-3, with D unresolved. The CDR3 covers 11 residues. Germline V lookup: CDR1 WNHNN, CDR2 SYGVQD (reference sequence). The ends were cut back, 4 bases at V and 2 bases at J, with 1 base in the middle. CDR3 coding DNA: TGCGCCAGCAGTGCCACAGATACGCAGTATTTT. Translation: CASSATDTQYF.

A note on this clone: The sample carries other DNA sequences with the same CDR3. The V and J genes are TRBV7-3 and TRBJ1-5; D unclear. The CDR3 extends over 13 amino acids. Per the germline V gene, CDR1 is SGHTA and CDR2 is FQGTGA. Trimming shortened V by 0 bases and J by 7 bases, and 7 bases separated the two germline ends. The CDR3 spells CASSLTGGQPQHF. As DNA, the CDR3 is TGTGCCAGCAGCTTAACCGGAGGGCAGCCCCAGCATTTT.

This rearrangement joins TRBV7-8 to TRBJ2-3; no clear D. V was cut by 6 bases and J by 2 bases, with 9 bases left in between. This CDR3 has 13 residues. The germline gives CDR1 SGHVS, CDR2 FQNEAQ. In DNA form, the CDR3 reads TGTGCCAGCAGTCTCCCCCACACAGATACGCAGTATTTT. Its protein product is CASSLPHTDTQYF.

The CDR3 loop is CASSITSVPYEQYF. CDR3 bases: TGTGCCAGTAGTATCACAAGTGTGCCCTACGAGCAGTACTTC. V usage is TRBV19 and J usage is TRBJ2-5; no reliable D call. The end of the DNA is better explained by TRBJ2-7, so the J call may be wrong. The CDR3 has 14 amino acids. Germline CDR1 and CDR2: LNHDA and SQIVND (reference sequence).

This chain connects TRBV19 to TRBJ1-5; 10 bases match TRBD1. Germline assignment: CDR1 LNHDA and CDR2 SQIVND (reference sequence). The length of the CDR3 is 17 residues. V lost 5 bases, J lost 4 bases, and 11 bases stayed unmatched. The DNA for the CDR3 is TGTGCCAGTAGTTCCGCCTGGACAGGGGGGATTAATCAGCCCCAGCATTTT. The encoded protein is CASSSAWTGGINQPQHF.

The chain joins TRBV7-2 to TRBJ2-7; tentatively, D is TRBD2 (5 bases). The CDR3 totals 14 residues. Germline lookup yields CDR1 SGHTA and CDR2 FQGNSA. Trimming cost V 6 bases and J 6 bases, with 18 bases left between them. The CDR3 sequence: CASSRGSPFGEQYF. Written as DNA, the CDR3 is TGTGCCAGCAGTCGAGGGAGCCCCTTTGGCGAGCAGTACTTC.

The CDR3 is CASSLGGTSSYNEQFF. The CDR3 nucleotides are TGTGCCAGCAGCTTAGGTGGTACTAGCTCCTACAATGAGCAGTTCTTC. The chain joins TRBV7-2 to TRBJ2-1, with D perhaps TRBD2 (5 bases). Germline CDR1 reads SGHTA; CDR2 reads FQGNSA. The V end lost 1 base, the J end lost 0 bases, and 10 bases lay between the germline ends. The CDR3 spans 16 residues.

This chain uses TRBV30 with TRBJ2-2; D might be TRBD1 (6 bases). V gave up 0 bases and J gave up 4 bases, with 6 bases separating them. Germline lookup yields CDR1 GTSNPN and CDR2 SVGIG (reference sequence). CDR3 length: 13 amino acids. The CDR3 DNA sequence: TGTGCCTGGAGTGTACAGGGCACCGGGGAGCTGTTTTTT. Translation gives CAWSVQGTGELFF.

This clone was counted a single time. The chain couples TRBV7-8 to TRBJ2-3; no definite D call. Germline V gives CDR1 SGHVS, CDR2 FQNEAQ. Deletions cut 4 bases from V and 1 base from J, with 15 bases between. This CDR3 spans 16 amino acids. This CDR3 is CASSSEDRWRTDTQYF. CDR3 coding DNA: TGTGCCAGCAGCTCGGAAGACCGCTGGCGCACAGATACGCAGTATTTT.

The J gene is TRBJ1-2, the V gene TRBV5-6; a possible D gene is TRBD1 (5 bases). The germline V and J ends were trimmed by 0 bases and 4 bases, with 13 bases remaining between them. The CDR3 is 15 amino acids. CDR1 SGHDT and CDR2 YYEEEE come from the germline V gene. The CDR3 protein is CASSLVRGVGYGYTF. CDR3 DNA: TGTGCCAGCAGCTTGGTGAGGGGAGTCGGCTATGGCTACACCTTC.

The V gene is TRBV25-1, the J gene TRBJ2-7, with TRBD1 matching 9 bases. This CDR3 is built from 14 residues. The trim removed 4 bases at V and 4 bases at J, leaving 5 bases unmatched. The germline V gene has CDR1 MGHDK and CDR2 SYGVNS. CDR3 protein: CASSVGQGSYEQYF. The CDR3 DNA reads TGTGCCAGCAGTGTGGGACAGGGTTCATACGAGCAGTACTTC.

This clone was recorded a few times. This chain connects TRBV28 to TRBJ1-4; TRBD1 matches at 7 bases. The V and J ends lost 4 bases and 7 bases, in that order; junction bases with no gene match: 6. CDR1 and CDR2 from the germline V gene are MDHEN and SYDVKM. The CDR3 covers 14 residues. CDR3 protein: CASSSTGSAEKLFF. The CDR3 region has the DNA TGTGCCAGCAGTTCGACAGGGTCTGCTGAAAAACTGTTTTTT. Supplemented by reference TRBV28 and TRBJ1-4, the full variable domain reads DVKVTQSSRYLVKRTGEKVFLECVQDMDHENMFWYRQDPGLGLRLIYFSYDVKMKEKGDIPEGYSVSREKKERFSLILESASTNQTSMYLCASSSTGSAEKLFFGSGTQLSVL.

The CDR3 loop is CASTSRTGELFF. As DNA, the CDR3 is TGCGCCAGCACCAGCCGCACCGGGGAGCTGTTTTTT. The genes are TRBV10-1 and TRBJ2-2, with D unresolved. V lost 7 bases, J lost 4 bases, and 7 bases lay in between. From germline, CDR1 is WNHNN and CDR2 SYGVQD (reference sequence). This CDR3 spans 12 amino acids.

The CDR3 sequence is CASSPRTSGRPLYEQYF. The CDR3 bases are TGCGCCAGCAGTCCGCGGACTAGCGGAAGACCCCTATACGAGCAGTACTTC. The rearrangement uses TRBV23-1 and TRBJ2-5; 10 bases agree with TRBD2. The DNA end favors TRBJ2-7, so the J call may be wrong. TRBV23-1 is given ORF status, its function remaining uncertain. The CDR3 is 17 residues long.

The CDR3 here is CASSQNPGTGVNEQYF. The CDR3 DNA follows: TGCGCCAGCAGCCAGAATCCCGGGACAGGGGTAAACGAGCAGTACTTC. The V call is TRBV5-1, the J call TRBJ2-7, with 10 bases that match TRBD1. The trim removed 4 bases at V and 5 bases at J, leaving 12 bases unmatched. Germline lookup yields CDR1 SGHRS and CDR2 YFSETQ. This CDR3 region has 16 residues.

The chain employs TRBV19 and TRBJ2-2; D ambiguous. V was shortened by 5 bases and J by 1 base, with 8 bases between the two germline ends. CDR1 and CDR2 (germline): LNHDA, SQIVND (reference sequence). The CDR3 spans 14 residues. The CDR3 DNA sequence: TGTGCCAGTAGTGCTCTAGGGAACACCGGGGAGCTGTTTTTT. Protein sequence: CASSALGNTGELFF.

The chain carries TRBV4-1 and TRBJ1-4; 10 bases match TRBD1. Trimming took 3 bases from V and 5 from J; bases not matched to a gene: 0. The CDR3 is made up of 14 amino acids. Germline loops: CDR1 MGHRA, CDR2 YSYEKL. CDR3 sequence (DNA): TGCGCCAGCAGCCAGGGACAGGGGAATGAAAAACTGTTTTTT. Its protein is CASSQGQGNEKLFF.

This clone was detected a few times. This rearrangement joins TRBV2 to TRBJ1-5; tentatively, D is TRBD1 (6 bases). Trimming removed 3 bases from V and 0 bases from J, with 9 bases in between. CDR1 SNHLY and CDR2 FYNNEI come from the germline V gene. CDR3 length equals 15 residues. The CDR3 region has the DNA TGTGCCAGCAGTGATCAGGGGACTAGCAATCAGCCCCAGCATTTT. It codes for CASSDQGTSNQPQHF.

A word on this clone: The sample has other DNA sequences that encode this CDR3 too. The chain is built from TRBV5-4 and TRBJ2-7, with no clear D. V was shortened by 5 bases and J by 2 bases, with 5 bases between the two germline ends. Germline V CDR1 and CDR2: SGHNT, YYREEE (reference sequence). CDR3 length equals 11 residues. CDR3 region: CASSSTYEQYF. DNA for the CDR3: TGTGCCAGCAGTTCAACCTACGAGCAGTACTTC.

The chain is built from TRBV19 and TRBJ1-5; no reliable D call. Germline lookup yields CDR1 LNHDA and CDR2 SQIVND (reference sequence). With 1 base removed from V and 4 bases from J, the gap between germline ends came to 11 bases. This CDR3 has 15 residues. The CDR3 spells CASSIVHPRNQPQHF. CDR3 sequence (DNA): TGTGCCAGTAGTATAGTCCACCCACGGAATCAGCCCCAGCATTTT.

The chain recombines TRBV7-6 with TRBJ2-1; weak D call: TRBD2 (6 bases). Germline V lookup: CDR1 SGHVS, CDR2 FNYEAQ. The CDR3 is 17 amino acids. Trimming removed 1 base from V and 7 bases from J, with 20 bases in between. CDR3 bases: TGTGCCAGCAGCTTAGGTTTTGCCGGGACTGGAAGAAATGAGCAGTTCTTC. Protein product: CASSLGFAGTGRNEQFF.

V usage is TRBV21-1 and J usage is TRBJ2-2; the table's D call TRBD2 went unverified against the DNA. TRBV21-1 is noted as a pseudogene. This CDR3 is built from 15 residues. The CDR3 reads CASSRLARNTGELFF. For the CDR3, the DNA is TGTGCCAGCAGCAGACTAGCCAGGAACACCGGGGAGCTGTTTTTT.

This clone was recorded only once. The CDR3: CASTGGWSTEAFF. For the CDR3, the DNA is TGTGCCAGTACCGGTGGGTGGTCGACTGAAGCTTTCTTT. The genes are TRBV19 and TRBJ1-1; no clear D gene. Germline-derived CDR1 and CDR2 are LNHDA and SQIVND (reference sequence). Trimming stripped 7 bases from V and 5 bases from J, with 14 bases between. CDR3 length: 13 residues. The variable domain in full, completed from reference TRBV19 and TRBJ1-1, reads DGGITQSPKYLFRKEGQNVTLSCEQNLNHDAMYWYRQDPGQGLRLIYYSQIVNDFQKGDIAEGYSVSREKKESFPLTVTSAQKNPTAFYLCASTGGWSTEAFFGQGTRLTVV.

The chain is built from TRBV7-9 and TRBJ2-7; 7 bases agree with TRBD1. J lost 6 bases, V lost 4 bases, and 6 bases had no gene match. The length of the CDR3 is 13 residues. From germline, CDR1 is SEHNR and CDR2 FQNEAQ (reference sequence). The DNA of the CDR3 is TGTGCCAGCAGCTCGACAGGGTACAGCGAGCAGTACTTC. Its protein product is CASSSTGYSEQYF.

This chain joins TRBV5-1 and TRBJ2-3, with 10 bases that match TRBD2. The CDR3 loop spans 18 amino acids. CDR1 and CDR2 from the germline V gene are SGHRS and YFSETQ. The ends lost 0 bases at V and 1 base at J; junction bases unmatched: 8. CDR3 loop: CASSLVASGSSRTDTQYF. CDR3 bases: TGCGCCAGCAGCTTGGTGGCTAGCGGGAGCTCGCGCACAGATACGCAGTATTTT.